A selection of T cell receptor beta chains follows, all from one sample in a study of T cell responses to AZD1222 COVID-19 vaccine. The protocol was immunoSEQ multiplex PCR, while the TCRdb copy is restricted to in-frame clones and leaves out a portion. Among 120,000 to 150,000 clones listed, 80% to 95% were seen once. Sequences were derived from peripheral blood, sampled on day 0 of MenACWY control vaccination. Source of these receptors: an adult in good health. Both conserved end residues are part of each CDR3. A D gene is named only where the DNA matches it firmly.

V: TRBV27; D: TRBD1; J: TRBJ2-3; CDR3: CASSLKGQGATSTDTQYF
V: TRBV10-3; D: NA; J: TRBJ1-1; CDR3: CAITEGNTEAFF
V: TRBV7-9; D: NA; J: TRBJ1-1; CDR3: CASSTLGQNTEAFF
V: TRBV2; D: TRBD1; J: TRBJ1-2; CDR3: CASSGTGANYGYTF
V: TRBV9; D: NA; J: TRBJ1-3; CDR3: CASSVGGNSGNTIYF
V: TRBV7-9; D: NA; J: TRBJ2-2; CDR3: CASRQGTGELFF
V: TRBV19; D: NA; J: TRBJ1-5; CDR3: CASSMGQAGQPQHF
V: TRBV5-6; D: NA; J: TRBJ1-6; CDR3: CASSLDGGRRNSPLHF
V: TRBV10-3; D: NA; J: TRBJ2-7; CDR3: CATAQSYEQYF
V: TRBV18; D: NA; J: TRBJ1-2; CDR3: CASSLGEYGYTF
V: TRBV7-2; D: NA; J: TRBJ1-5; CDR3: CASSLMTANSNQPQHF
V: TRBV5-4; D: NA; J: TRBJ1-4; CDR3: CASSPGVGDEKLFF
V: TRBV7-2; D: NA; J: TRBJ1-5; CDR3: CASSLGEGYSNQPQHF
V: TRBV28; D: TRBD1; J: TRBJ1-2; CDR3: CAARQGVSGYTF
V: TRBV3-1/TRBV3-2; D: NA; J: TRBJ2-5; CDR3: CASSYLLRDGTQYF
V: TRBV19; D: NA; J: TRBJ1-2; CDR3: CASSIPGAAYGYTF
V: TRBV28; D: NA; J: TRBJ1-3; CDR3: CASSLGGSAITSGNTIYF
V: TRBV7-3; D: NA; J: TRBJ1-3; CDR3: CASSLSGEDTIYF
V: TRBV15; D: NA; J: TRBJ1-6; CDR3: CATSSSRGLGSPLHF
V: TRBV3-1/TRBV3-2; D: NA; J: TRBJ2-3; CDR3: CASSQETVAGNTQYF
V: TRBV24-1; D: TRBD2; J: TRBJ2-1; CDR3: CATSAGTRGNEQFF
V: TRBV9; D: NA; J: TRBJ2-7; CDR3: CASSPQGQSSYEQYF
V: TRBV28; D: TRBD1; J: TRBJ1-1; CDR3: CASRRQAGQGMTEAFF
V: TRBV6-6; D: TRBD2; J: TRBJ2-3; CDR3: CASSLAGDTDTQYF
V: TRBV30; D: NA; J: TRBJ1-5; CDR3: CAWGLREGLPQHF
V: TRBV11-3; D: NA; J: TRBJ2-5; CDR3: CASSPSTGRYQETQYF
V: TRBV18; D: TRBD1; J: TRBJ1-1; CDR3: CASSPYTGGTEAFF
V: TRBV10-3; D: NA; J: TRBJ1-3; CDR3: CAITTASSGNTIYF
V: TRBV6-5; D: NA; J: TRBJ1-3; CDR3: CASSWDSSGNTIYF
V: TRBV21-1; D: NA; J: TRBJ1-3; CDR3: CASSKGSRSGNTIYF
V: TRBV10-3; D: NA; J: TRBJ2-3; CDR3: CAISVGRSTDTQYF
V: TRBV10-3; D: NA; J: TRBJ1-1; CDR3: CAISPDSTEAFF
V: TRBV14; D: NA; J: TRBJ1-3; CDR3: CASSPKSHGNTIYF
V: TRBV27; D: NA; J: TRBJ1-5; CDR3: CASRQIGGLWNQPQHF
V: TRBV14; D: TRBD1; J: TRBJ1-5; CDR3: CASSNGQGNNQPQHF
V: TRBV6-5; D: NA; J: TRBJ2-5; CDR3: CASRPRVAKGETQYF